A selection of T cell receptor beta chains follows, all from one sample in a study of blood T cell repertoires in COVID-19. Sequencing used immunoSEQ multiplex PCR; TCRdb keeps in-frame clones, though not all of them. The sample has some 64,000 clones; more than 55% are singletons. What was sequenced was PBMCs or T cells enriched from blood (not recorded which). The receptors here all came from a woman between 55 and 75 years old who had been exposed to COVID-19. Both conserved end residues are part of each CDR3. D genes are given only for firm matches. Not every row has a clone size; where given, it reads once, few, many or a size class.

V	D	J	size	DNA	CDR3
TRBV28	TRBD2	TRBJ2-1	.	TGTGCCAGCATAAGAGCGGGGGCCTCCTACAATGAGCAGTTCTTC	CASIRAGASYNEQFF
TRBV5-8	TRBD1	TRBJ2-5	once	TGTGCCAGCAGCTTGTGGGACAGGGGGCTTCAAGAGACCCAGTACTTC	CASSLWDRGLQETQYF
TRBV7-2	.	TRBJ2-1	.	TGTGCCAGCAGCTTAGCAGGAGCGGGTTACAATGAGCAGTTCTTC	CASSLAGAGYNEQFF
TRBV7-9	.	TRBJ1-2	.	TGTGCCAGCAGCTTAGCCGCAGGGAACGGCTACACCTTC	CASSLAAGNGYTF
TRBV3-1/TRBV3-2	.	TRBJ2-7	.	TGTGCCAGCAGCCGGGGCACCTACGAGCAGTACTTC	CASSRGTYEQYF
TRBV9	TRBD1	TRBJ2-7	.	TGTGCCAGCAGCACCGCCCCCGGGACAGGGACCTACGAGCAGTACTTC	CASSTAPGTGTYEQYF
TRBV7-9	.	TRBJ2-1	few	TGTGCCAGCAGCTCCCGTGGAGGATGGGCCCAAAATGAGCAGTTCTTC	CASSSRGGWAQNEQFF
TRBV6-4	TRBD1	TRBJ2-7	many	TGTGCCAGCAGTGTGGACAGGGGGCGCGAGCAGTACTTC	CASSVDRGREQYF
TRBV12-3/TRBV12-4	.	TRBJ2-3	.	TGTGCCAGCACCTCTACCAATACGCAGTATTTT	CASTSTNTQYF
TRBV7-2	.	TRBJ1-2	.	TGTGCCAGCAGCTCTGCTTTGACAAGCTACACCTTC	CASSSALTSYTF
TRBV5-1	.	TRBJ2-3	.	TGCGCCAGCAGCGCCCGTCTAGGAAGCACAGATACGCAGTATTTT	CASSARLGSTDTQYF
TRBV7-2	TRBD2	TRBJ2-7	once	TGTGCCAGCAGCTCCAGACTAGCGGGGAACTACGAGCAGTACTTC	CASSSRLAGNYEQYF
TRBV24-1	.	TRBJ1-2	.	TGTGCCACCAGTCAGGGTCATGGCTACACCTTC	CATSQGHGYTF
TRBV5-1	TRBD1	TRBJ2-2	.	TGCGCCAGCAGCTTGGGAGGGACAGCGAGCACCGGGGAGCTGTTTTTT	CASSLGGTASTGELFF
TRBV11-2	TRBD1	TRBJ2-1	few	TGTGCCAGCAGCCCGGACAGGGTAATTAATGAGCAGTTCTTC	CASSPDRVINEQFF
TRBV5-1	TRBD1	TRBJ2-5	.	TGCGCCAGCAGCTCGTTGGCAGGGGGCCACGAGACCCAGTACTTC	CASSSLAGGHETQYF
TRBV20-1	.	TRBJ2-7	.	TGCAGTGCTGGGAGCTCCTACGAGCAGTACTTC	CSAGSSYEQYF
TRBV7-2	.	TRBJ2-5	.	TGTGCCAGCAGCCCCCGGGTCGCGGGTGCAGAGACCCAGTACTTC	CASSPRVAGAETQYF
TRBV5-1	TRBD1	TRBJ1-1	.	TGCGCCAGCAGCTTTGGACAGGCCATGAACACTGAAGCTTTCTTT	CASSFGQAMNTEAFF
TRBV25-1	.	TRBJ2-2	.	TGTGCCAGCAGTGGCCTCAGGAACACCGGGGAGCTGTTTTTT	CASSGLRNTGELFF
TRBV28	TRBD2	TRBJ2-7	.	TGTGCCAGCAGAAGCGGGGGGGCCTACGAGCAGTACTTC	CASRSGGAYEQYF
TRBV28	TRBD2	TRBJ2-7	.	TGTGCCAGCGGGACTTGGGACAGGGGCTTAACTAGCGGGAGGGTAAGCGAGCAGTACTTC	CASGTWDRGLTSGRVSEQYF
TRBV2	.	TRBJ1-5	.	TGTGCCAGCAGTGTTTTGGACTCCCAGCCCCAGCATTTT	CASSVLDSQPQHF
TRBV6-1	TRBD1	TRBJ1-2	.	TGTGCCAGCAGTGACGGCTGGACAGGCTATGGCTACACCTTC	CASSDGWTGYGYTF
TRBV11-2	.	TRBJ2-7	.	TGTGCCAGCAGCTTGACTCCCTACGAGCAGTACTTC	CASSLTPYEQYF